This T cell receptor beta chain was sequenced in a study of beta chain features in type 1 diabetes. For the study at large: Across all samples, over 85 million sorted cells were examined.

Of the isolated RNA, all was reverse transcribed, and so the sequenced material was expressed TCRB transcripts. Some clones are missing from TCRdb's copy, which holds only in-frame ones; the method was immunoSEQ multiplex PCR. The sample carries about 400,000 clones, 10% to 15% recorded once. This clone has just a few counts. Its antigen is not identified. The germline V gene encodes CDR1 MGHRA and CDR2 YSYEKL. This CDR3 is 18 amino acids long. V shed 6 bases and J shed 0 bases, with 18 bases lying between them. Study-wide findings and caveats: In type 1 diabetes patients, VDJ junctions had fewer insertions; deletions at these junctions were more frequent. TCRB CDR3 length was moderately but significantly reduced in all four CD4+ subsets of Type 1 diabetes patients. For patients, the naive, central memory and Treg TCRB repertoires appeared more alike than for healthy donors.

The specimen sequenced was naive CD4+ T cells from blood. The sequence derives from a man between 18 and 35 years old in good health. The V call is TRBV4-1, the J call TRBJ2-6, with D maybe TRBD1 (6 bases). This CDR3 is CASRPRLGATSGANVLTF. CDR3 bases: TGCGCCAGCAGGCCTCGGTTGGGGGCAACCTCTGGGGCCAACGTCCTGACTTTC.